The 11 T cell receptor beta chains presented below share a single source sample, sequenced in a study of shared clonotypes between healthy human individuals. Naive CD8 cells, CD45RO-negative and positively selected for CCR7, excluded terminally differentiated effector memory CD45RA+ cells. Produced via immunoSEQ multiplex PCR; TCRdb's table is partial and in-frame only. The sample lists approximately 600,000 clones; 85% to 95% were seen once. The sample taken for sequencing was naive CD8+ T cells sorted from blood. Source of these receptors: a young woman in good health.

The rearrangement links TRBV27 to TRBJ2-7; no definite D call. The CDR3 has 13 amino acids. The V end was cut by 3 bases, the J end by 5 bases, with 11 bases between. Germline V gene lookup returns CDR1 MNHEY and CDR2 SMNVEV (reference sequence). The CDR3 here is CASSLYSFNEQYF. The CDR3 coding sequence is TGTGCCAGCAGTTTGTACAGTTTCAACGAGCAGTACTTC.

The chain couples TRBV27 to TRBJ2-7; TRBD2 is a possible D gene (5 bases). The CDR3 runs 18 residues. Germline loops: CDR1 MNHEY, CDR2 SMNVEV (reference sequence). Trimming stripped 7 bases from V and 3 bases from J, with 28 bases between. The CDR3 region has the DNA TGTGCCAGCACCCTCAGAGGGATTGGTGTGTCGCCGCTCTACGAGCAGTACTTC. Amino acid sequence: CASTLRGIGVSPLYEQYF.

The genes are TRBV2 and TRBJ1-3, with D unclear. Germline values: CDR1 SNHLY, CDR2 FYNNEI. The CDR3 runs to 15 residues. Trimming shortened V by 6 bases and J by 5 bases, and 17 bases separated the two germline ends. CDR3 bases: TGTGCCAGCAGCGACCCAAGGGAGGTTAGAAACACCATATATTTT. Protein: CASSDPREVRNTIYF.

The V call is TRBV25-1, the J call TRBJ2-2; 10 nucleotides agree with TRBD1. The V gene end was trimmed by 5 bases and the J gene end by 6 bases; junction bases not matched to a gene: 6. CDR1 MGHDK and CDR2 SYGVNS come from the germline V gene. This CDR3 contains 15 residues. The CDR3 loop reads CASSPKTGGAGELFF. Here the CDR3 DNA reads TGTGCCAGCAGTCCAAAGACAGGGGGCGCCGGGGAGCTGTTTTTT.

The gene calls are TRBV10-2 and TRBJ2-7; no clear D gene. The germline gives CDR1 WSHSY, CDR2 SAAADI. The CDR3 has 13 residues. V was cut by 5 bases and J by 0 bases, with 8 bases left in between. The CDR3 DNA reads as TGCGCCAGCAGTTTCATGGGCTCCTACGAGCAGTACTTC. Translating gives CASSFMGSYEQYF.

The rearrangement uses TRBV6-5 and TRBJ2-7, with D maybe TRBD2 (6 bases). Trimming removed 2 bases from V and 4 bases from J, with 12 bases in between. Germline V gene lookup returns CDR1 MNHEY and CDR2 SVGAGI. The CDR3 extends over 14 amino acids. In nucleotides, the CDR3 is TGTGCCAGCAGTTACGGAGGGGTTGGATACGAGCAGTACTTC. Translated: CASSYGGVGYEQYF.

This chain connects TRBV7-9 to TRBJ2-7; 9 positions match TRBD1. This CDR3 is built from 16 residues. Looked up from germline, CDR1 is SEHNR and CDR2 is FQNEAQ (reference sequence). Losses at the gene ends were 6 bases for V and 0 bases for J; bases not matched to a gene: 9. Written as DNA, the CDR3 is TGTGCCAGCAGTATGGGGGCGACAGGGGGCTCCTACGAGCAGTACTTC. This codes for CASSMGATGGSYEQYF.

The V gene is TRBV4-2, the J gene TRBJ2-2; 11 nucleotides line up with TRBD2. The germline V gene has CDR1 LGHNA and CDR2 YNFKEQ. Losses at the gene ends were 3 bases for V and 1 base for J; bases not matched to a gene: 4. The CDR3 totals 17 residues. CDR3 in amino acids: CASSQETSGMNTGELFF. In nucleotides, the CDR3 is TGTGCCAGCAGCCAGGAGACTAGCGGGATGAACACCGGGGAGCTGTTTTTT.

V and J are TRBV27 and TRBJ1-1; D gene uncertain. Deletions cut 3 bases from V and 8 bases from J, with 13 bases between. This CDR3 spans 13 amino acids. CDR1 is MNHEY and CDR2 is SMNVEV in the germline V gene (reference sequence). The CDR3 protein is CASSFGLGFEAFF. In DNA, the CDR3 is TGTGCCAGCAGTTTTGGGCTAGGCTTCGAAGCTTTCTTT.

This chain connects TRBV11-2 to TRBJ2-7; the D gene is possibly TRBD2 (5 bases). The germline gives CDR1 SGHAT, CDR2 FQNNGV. The length of the CDR3 is 14 residues. Trimming left V 6 bases short and J 2 bases short, with 14 bases between. The CDR3 bases are TGTGCCAGCAGTCATAGCGACTGGCCCTACGAGCAGTACTTC. Encoded protein: CASSHSDWPYEQYF.

This chain joins TRBV9 and TRBJ2-3; 10 nucleotides match TRBD2. Trimming at V came to 7 bases and at J to 0 bases, leaving 2 bases not matched to a gene. The CDR3 spans 14 residues. Germline V gene data show CDR1 as SGDLS and CDR2 as YYNGEE. Written as DNA, the CDR3 is TGTGCCAGCGGAGCGGGAGGGAGCACAGATACGCAGTATTTT. Translation: CASGAGGSTDTQYF.